Listed here are 5 T cell receptor beta chains from one sample, sequenced in a study of T cell changes during pregnancy in multiple sclerosis. Only in-frame clones appear in the TCRdb table, and some are missing; sequencing was by immunoSEQ multiplex PCR. The sample lists fewer than 50,000 clones, roughly 94% occurring once. The specimen comprised CD8+ T cells from peripheral blood mononuclear cells, sampled before pregnancy. The receptor set was obtained from a female donor with multiple sclerosis, enrolled in a pregnancy study.

This chain links TRBV4-3 with TRBJ2-1; 7 bases are shared with TRBD1. Germline V gene lookup returns CDR1 LGHNA and CDR2 YSLEER. J gave up 3 bases and V 1 base, and 3 bases lay outside the gene matches. The CDR3 is 15 amino acids. Here the CDR3 reads CASSQGRGNYNEQFF. The CDR3 region has the DNA TGCGCCAGCAGCCAAGGCAGGGGGAACTACAATGAGCAGTTCTTC.

This clone was seen a single time. The chain joins TRBV7-9 to TRBJ2-7; TRBD2 aligns across 10 bases. The DNA end lines up better with TRBJ2-1; the J call may be wrong. This CDR3 spans 16 amino acids. CDR1 and CDR2 (germline): SEHNR, FQNEAQ (reference sequence). CDR3 DNA sequence: TGTGCCAGCAGCTTAACTAGCGGGACCTCCTACAATGAGCAGTTCTTC. Protein product: CASSLTSGTSYNEQFF.

The J gene is TRBJ1-2, the V gene TRBV6-5; maybe TRBD1 (5 bases). V was clipped by 0 bases and J by 2 bases, with 7 bases between them. Germline CDR1 is MNHEY and CDR2 is SVGAGI. The CDR3 runs 14 residues. The chain's CDR3 is CASSYSGGNYGYTF. CDR3 DNA sequence: TGTGCCAGCAGTTACTCGGGGGGGAACTATGGCTACACCTTC.

The chain uses TRBV18 and TRBJ1-1; D is possibly TRBD1 (5 bases). Germline lookup yields CDR1 KGHSH and CDR2 LQKENI. Between the trimmed V and J ends, which lost 2 bases and 5 bases, there was a span of 12 bases. The CDR3 has 14 residues. The CDR3 reads CASSPNGGGTEAFF. The CDR3, as DNA: TGTGCCAGCTCACCAAACGGGGGGGGGACTGAAGCTTTCTTT. The whole variable domain, filled in from reference TRBV18 and TRBJ1-1, reads NAGVMQNPRHLVRRRGQEARLRCSPMKGHSHVYWYRQLPEEGLKFMVYLQKENIIDESGMPKERFSAEFPKEGPSILRIQQVVRGDSAAYFCASSPNGGGTEAFFGQGTRLTVV.

This clone was seen just once. V gene TRBV28 combines with J gene TRBJ2-1, with 9 bases matching TRBD2. This CDR3 has 16 amino acids. With 1 base clipped from V and 9 bases from J, the junction kept 10 bases outside the gene matches. Per germline, CDR1 MDHEN and CDR2 SYDVKM. CDR3 bases: TGTGCCAGCAGTTTATTAGCGGGAGTTTTATATGGTGAGCAGTTCTTC. Amino acids: CASSLLAGVLYGEQFF.